This T cell receptor (beta chain) was documented in a study of cytomegalovirus exposure and HLA in healthy donors. The germline CDR1 and CDR2 sequences are SGHNT and YYREEE (reference sequence). This CDR3 contains 15 residues. PCR involved 60 Vbeta and 13 Jbeta primers. Only in-frame clones appear in the TCRdb table, and some are missing; sequencing was by immunoSEQ multiplex PCR. The data contain roughly 120,000 clones, 73% of them seen just once; the ten biggest clones take up over 2%. This clone was detected only a few times. Sequences were obtained from PBMCs. The receptor was isolated from a middle-aged woman in good health and CMV-seropositive. This rearrangement joins TRBV5-4 to TRBJ2-5; 8 bases map to TRBD1. Gene TRBJ2-7 matches the end of the DNA better, so the J call may be wrong. The CDR3, as DNA: TGTGCCAGCAGCTCTGCTGACAGGGGATGGGACGAGCAGTACTTC. Translation gives CASSSADRGWDEQYF.